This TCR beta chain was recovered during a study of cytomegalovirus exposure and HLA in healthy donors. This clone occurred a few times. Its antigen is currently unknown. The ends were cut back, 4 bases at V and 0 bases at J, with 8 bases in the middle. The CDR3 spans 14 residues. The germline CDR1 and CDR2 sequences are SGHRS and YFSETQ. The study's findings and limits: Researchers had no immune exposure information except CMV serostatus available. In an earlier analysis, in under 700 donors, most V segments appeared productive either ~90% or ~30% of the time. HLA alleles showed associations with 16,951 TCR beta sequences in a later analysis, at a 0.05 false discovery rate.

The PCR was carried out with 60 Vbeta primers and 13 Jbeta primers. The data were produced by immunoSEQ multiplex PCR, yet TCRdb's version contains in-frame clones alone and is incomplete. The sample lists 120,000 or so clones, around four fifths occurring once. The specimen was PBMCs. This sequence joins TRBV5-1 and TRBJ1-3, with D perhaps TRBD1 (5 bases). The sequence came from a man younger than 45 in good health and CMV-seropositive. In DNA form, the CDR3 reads TGCGCCAGCAGCGACGACAGCTCTGGAAACACCATATATTTT. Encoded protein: CASSDDSSGNTIYF.